This TCR beta chain emerged from a study of control samples from healthy donors and cancer patients. Produced via immunoSEQ multiplex PCR; TCRdb's table is partial and in-frame only. The table records under 200,000 clones, 96% of them present only once. The CDR3 is 15 residues long. Trimming stripped 4 bases from V and 7 bases from J, with 20 bases between. Germline V gene lookup returns CDR1 SGHTS and CDR2 YDEGEE. The sequenced sample was blood. V and J are TRBV5-8 and TRBJ1-2, with D perhaps matching TRBD1 (6 bases). The TCR was taken from a woman in her thirties in good health. The CDR3 DNA sequence: TGTGCCAGCAGCCCCGGGACAACCCGCCCCAGTGGCTACACCTTC. It specifies CASSPGTTRPSGYTF. Combining the CDR3 with reference TRBV5-8 and TRBJ1-2 gives the whole variable domain EAGVTQSPTHLIKTRGQQATLRCSPISGHTSVYWYQQALGLGLQFLLWYDEGEERNRGNFPPRFSGRQFPNYSSELNVNALELEDSALYLCASSPGTTRPSGYTFGSGTRLTVV.